The sequence of this T cell receptor (beta chain) was determined in a study of shared clonotypes between healthy human individuals. This clone was detected once. Samples underwent the assay at deep level. The assay was immunoSEQ multiplex PCR, and TCRdb's table has in-frame clones only and misses some. The repertoire holds roughly 2.1 million clones, with just over 90% as singletons. The CDR3 runs to 16 residues. The V gene lost 0 bases and the J gene lost 0 bases, with 10 bases spanning the gap. The V gene's germline CDR1 is SGDLS and CDR2 YYNGEE. Positively selected for CCR7, the CD45RO-negative cells used as naive CD8 cells excluded terminally differentiated effector memory CD45RA+ cells.

The rearrangement joins TRBV9 to TRBJ2-1; D is possibly TRBD2 (5 bases). Sample: naive CD8+ T cells from PBMCs. The TCR sequence derives from a man between 18 and 29 years old in good health. Some clones in this sample may be carry-over from other donors' samples. Written as DNA, the CDR3 is TGTGCCAGCAGCGTAGGGAGAGGGAGCTCCTACAATGAGCAGTTCTTC. It specifies CASSVGRGSSYNEQFF.